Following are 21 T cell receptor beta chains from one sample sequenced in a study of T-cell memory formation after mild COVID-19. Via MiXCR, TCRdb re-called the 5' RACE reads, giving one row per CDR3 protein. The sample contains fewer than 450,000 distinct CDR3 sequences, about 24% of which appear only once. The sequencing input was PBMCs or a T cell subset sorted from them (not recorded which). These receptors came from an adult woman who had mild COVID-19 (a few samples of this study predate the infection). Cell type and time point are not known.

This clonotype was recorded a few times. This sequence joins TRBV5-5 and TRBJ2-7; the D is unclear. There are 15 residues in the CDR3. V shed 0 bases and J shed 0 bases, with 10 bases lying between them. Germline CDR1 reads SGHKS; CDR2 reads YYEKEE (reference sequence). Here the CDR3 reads CASSLVPASSYEQYF. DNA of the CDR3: TGTGCCAGCAGCTTGGTCCCAGCGAGCTCCTACGAGCAGTACTTC. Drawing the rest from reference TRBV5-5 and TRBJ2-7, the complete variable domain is DAGVTQSPTHLIKTRGQQVTLRCSPISGHKSVSWYQQVLGQGPQFIFQYYEKEERGRGNFPDRFSARQFPNYSSELNVNALLLGDSALYLCASSLVPASSYEQYFGPGTRLTVT.

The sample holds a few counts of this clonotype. The CDR3 loop reads CASSLATRGVTDTQYF. The CDR3 nucleotides read TGTGCCAGCAGCTTAGCGACTAGAGGGGTCACAGATACGCAGTATTTT. The chain joins TRBV7-2 to TRBJ2-3; D might be TRBD2 (6 bases). This CDR3 has 16 residues. V lost 0 bases and J 2 bases, leaving 12 bases between the germline ends. CDR1 and CDR2 (germline): SGHTA, FQGNSA.

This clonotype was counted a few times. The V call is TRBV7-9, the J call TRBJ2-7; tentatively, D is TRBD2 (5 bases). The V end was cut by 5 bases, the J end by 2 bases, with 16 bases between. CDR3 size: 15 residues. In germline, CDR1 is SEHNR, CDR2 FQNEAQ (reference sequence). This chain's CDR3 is CASSHRLLDPYEQYF. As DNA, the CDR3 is TGTGCCAGCAGCCATAGACTACTCGACCCCTACGAGCAGTACTTC.

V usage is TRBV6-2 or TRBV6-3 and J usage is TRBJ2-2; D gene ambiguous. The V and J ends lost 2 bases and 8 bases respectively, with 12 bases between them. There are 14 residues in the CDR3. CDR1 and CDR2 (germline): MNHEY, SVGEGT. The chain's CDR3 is CASSYGPSVGELFF. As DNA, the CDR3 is TGTGCCAGCAGTTACGGCCCCTCGGTTGGGGAGCTGTTTTTT.

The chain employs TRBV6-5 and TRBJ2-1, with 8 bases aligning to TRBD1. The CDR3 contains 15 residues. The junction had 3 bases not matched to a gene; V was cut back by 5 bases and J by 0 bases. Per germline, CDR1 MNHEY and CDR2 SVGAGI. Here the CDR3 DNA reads TGTGCCAGCAGTGACAGGGGATCCTCCTACAATGAGCAGTTCTTC. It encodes CASSDRGSSYNEQFF.

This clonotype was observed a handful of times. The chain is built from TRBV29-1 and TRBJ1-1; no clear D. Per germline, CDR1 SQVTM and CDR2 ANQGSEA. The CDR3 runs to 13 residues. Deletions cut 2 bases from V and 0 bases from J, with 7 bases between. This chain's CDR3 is CSVELHLNTEAFF. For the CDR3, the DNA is TGCAGCGTTGAATTGCACTTGAACACTGAAGCTTTCTTT.

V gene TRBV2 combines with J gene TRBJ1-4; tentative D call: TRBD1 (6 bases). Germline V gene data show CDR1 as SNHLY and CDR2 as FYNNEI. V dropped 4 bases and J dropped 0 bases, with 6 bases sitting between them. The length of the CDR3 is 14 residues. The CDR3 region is CASSGTATNEKLFF. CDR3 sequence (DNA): TGTGCCAGCAGTGGGACAGCAACTAATGAAAAACTGTTTTTT.

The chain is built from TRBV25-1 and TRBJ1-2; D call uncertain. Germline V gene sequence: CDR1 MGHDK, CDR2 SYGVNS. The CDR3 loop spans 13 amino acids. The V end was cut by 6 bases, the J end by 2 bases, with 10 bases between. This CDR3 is CASSDPPNYGYTF. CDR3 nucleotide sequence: TGTGCCAGCAGCGACCCACCGAACTATGGCTACACCTTC.

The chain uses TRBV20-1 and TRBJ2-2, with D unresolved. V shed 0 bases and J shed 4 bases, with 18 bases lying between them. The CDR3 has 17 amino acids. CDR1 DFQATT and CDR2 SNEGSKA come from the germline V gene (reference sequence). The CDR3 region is CSARDPTLIKGTGELFF. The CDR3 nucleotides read TGCAGTGCTAGAGATCCCACCCTTATTAAGGGCACCGGGGAGCTGTTTTTT.

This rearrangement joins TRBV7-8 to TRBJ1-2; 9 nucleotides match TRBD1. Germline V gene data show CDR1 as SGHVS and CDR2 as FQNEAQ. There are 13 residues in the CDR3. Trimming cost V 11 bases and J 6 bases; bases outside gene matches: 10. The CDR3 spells CAVRGTGINGYTF. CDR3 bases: TGTGCCGTCCGAGGGACAGGGATAAATGGCTACACCTTC.

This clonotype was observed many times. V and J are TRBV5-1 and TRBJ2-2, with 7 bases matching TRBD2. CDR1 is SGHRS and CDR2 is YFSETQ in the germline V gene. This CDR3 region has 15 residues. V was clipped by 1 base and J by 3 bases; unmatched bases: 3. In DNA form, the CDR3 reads TGCGCCAGCAGCTTGAGCCTAGCGGACACCGGGGAGCTGTTTTTT. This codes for CASSLSLADTGELFF. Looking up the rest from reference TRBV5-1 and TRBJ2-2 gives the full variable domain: KAGVTQTPRYLIKTRGQQVTLSCSPISGHRSVSWYQQTPGQGLQFLFEYFSETQRNKGNFPGRFSGRQFSNSRSEMNVSTLELGDSALYLCASSLSLADTGELFFGEGSRLTVL.

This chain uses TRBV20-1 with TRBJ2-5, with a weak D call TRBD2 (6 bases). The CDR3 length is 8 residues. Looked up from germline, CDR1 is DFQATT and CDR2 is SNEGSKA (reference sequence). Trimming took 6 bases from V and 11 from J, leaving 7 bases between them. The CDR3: CSAGGQYF. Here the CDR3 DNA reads TGCAGTGCGGGGGGACAGTACTTC.

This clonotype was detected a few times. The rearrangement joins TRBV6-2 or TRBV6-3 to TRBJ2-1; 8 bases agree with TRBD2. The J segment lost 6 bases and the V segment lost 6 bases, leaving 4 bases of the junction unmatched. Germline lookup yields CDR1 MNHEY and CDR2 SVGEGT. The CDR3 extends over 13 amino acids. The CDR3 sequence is CASRGTSTNEQFF. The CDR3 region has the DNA TGTGCCAGCAGGGGGACTAGTACCAATGAGCAGTTCTTC.

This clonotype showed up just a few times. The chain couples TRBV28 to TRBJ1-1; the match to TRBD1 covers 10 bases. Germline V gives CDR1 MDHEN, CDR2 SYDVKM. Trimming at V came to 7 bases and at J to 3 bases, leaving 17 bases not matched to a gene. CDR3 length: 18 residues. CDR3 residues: CASTRPRDRGFMDTEAFF. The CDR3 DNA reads TGTGCCAGCACTCGCCCCCGGGACAGGGGTTTTATGGACACTGAAGCTTTCTTT.

The CDR3 here is CASRYLGDPNSPLHF. The CDR3 DNA follows: TGTGCCAGCAGGTACCTCGGAGACCCGAATTCACCCCTCCACTTT. The chain has TRBV12-3 or TRBV12-4 and TRBJ1-6; the D is unclear. Trimming shortened V by 6 bases and J by 7 bases, and 16 bases separated the two germline ends. The CDR3 is 15 amino acids.

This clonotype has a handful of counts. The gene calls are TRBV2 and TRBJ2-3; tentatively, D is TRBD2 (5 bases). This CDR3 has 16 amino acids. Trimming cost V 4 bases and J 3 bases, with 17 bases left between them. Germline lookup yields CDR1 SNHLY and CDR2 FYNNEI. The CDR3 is CASSVGRMRRTDTQYF. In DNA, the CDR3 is TGTGCCAGCAGTGTCGGGCGGATGAGGAGGACAGATACGCAGTATTTT.

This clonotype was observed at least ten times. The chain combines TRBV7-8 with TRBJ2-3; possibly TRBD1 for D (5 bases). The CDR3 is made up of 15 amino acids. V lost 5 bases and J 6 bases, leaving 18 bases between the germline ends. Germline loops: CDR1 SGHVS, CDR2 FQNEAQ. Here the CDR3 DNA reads TGTGCCAGCAGCCTTCAAGGGGCACGGCGGGATACGCAGTATTTT. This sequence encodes CASSLQGARRDTQYF.

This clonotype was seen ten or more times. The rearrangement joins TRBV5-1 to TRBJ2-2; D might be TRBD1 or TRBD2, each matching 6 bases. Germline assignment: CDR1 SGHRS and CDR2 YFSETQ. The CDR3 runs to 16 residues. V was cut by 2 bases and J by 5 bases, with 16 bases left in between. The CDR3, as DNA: TGCGCCAGCAGCTTTCATTCTCAGGGGACTACCGGGGAGCTGTTTTTT. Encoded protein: CASSFHSQGTTGELFF.

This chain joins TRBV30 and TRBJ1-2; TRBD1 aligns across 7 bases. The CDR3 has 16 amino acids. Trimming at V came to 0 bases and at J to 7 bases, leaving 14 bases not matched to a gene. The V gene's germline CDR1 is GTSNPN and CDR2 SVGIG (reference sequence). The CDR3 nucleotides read TGTGCCTGGAGTGTAGATCCCGGGACAGCTGGTTTTGGCTACACCTTC. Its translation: CAWSVDPGTAGFGYTF.

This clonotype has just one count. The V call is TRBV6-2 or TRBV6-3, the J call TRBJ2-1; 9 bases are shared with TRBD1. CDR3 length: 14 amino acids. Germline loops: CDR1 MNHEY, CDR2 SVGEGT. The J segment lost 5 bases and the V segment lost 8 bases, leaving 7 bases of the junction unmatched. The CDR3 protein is CASAPGQGNNEQFF. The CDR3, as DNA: TGTGCCAGCGCCCCGGGACAGGGAAACAATGAGCAGTTCTTC.

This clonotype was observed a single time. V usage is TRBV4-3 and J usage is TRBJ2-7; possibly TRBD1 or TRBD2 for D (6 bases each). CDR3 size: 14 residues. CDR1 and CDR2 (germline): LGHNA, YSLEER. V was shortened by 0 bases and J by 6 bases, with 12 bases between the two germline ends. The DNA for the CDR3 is TGCGCCAGCAGCCAAGACTTAGGGGGAGGCGAGCAGTACTTC. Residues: CASSQDLGGGEQYF.